This is a list of T cell receptor beta chains from one sample in a study of memory CD4+ T cells and cytomegalovirus serostatus. Sequenced by immunoSEQ multiplex PCR; TCRdb stores in-frame clones only, minus some. This sample carries fewer than 50,000 clones, around 78% of them seen once, and the ten largest clones take 6.4%. Sequencing was performed on memory CD4+ T cells from blood. All receptors come from an adult in good health and CMV-seronegative. Each CDR3 is given with its conserved first and last residue. The D gene is left open where the match is weak. Rows may omit the clone size; those that give it use once, few, many or a size class.

v_gene: TRBV4-3
d_gene: NA
abundance: NA
j_gene: TRBJ2-1
CDR3aa: CASSQEDYTFQQFF
CDR3nt: TGCGCCAGCAGCCAAGAGGACTATACCTTCCAGCAGTTCTTC

v_gene: TRBV30
d_gene: NA
abundance: NA
j_gene: TRBJ1-2
CDR3aa: CALSAGGPDGYTF
CDR3nt: TGTGCCTTGTCAGCCGGGGGGCCTGATGGCTACACCTTC

v_gene: TRBV25-1
d_gene: NA
abundance: NA
j_gene: TRBJ2-2
CDR3aa: CASTTGKAGELFF
CDR3nt: TGTGCCAGCACTACAGGGAAGGCCGGGGAGCTGTTTTTT

v_gene: TRBV28
d_gene: TRBD1
abundance: few
j_gene: TRBJ2-1
CDR3aa: CATGTGTGIHEQFF
CDR3nt: TGTGCCACCGGAACCGGGACAGGTATCCATGAGCAGTTCTTC

v_gene: TRBV4-3
d_gene: NA
abundance: NA
j_gene: TRBJ2-1
CDR3aa: CASSQSIVNAPVEQFF
CDR3nt: TGCGCCAGCAGCCAAAGCATCGTTAATGCACCGGTTGAGCAGTTCTTC

v_gene: TRBV5-1
d_gene: NA
abundance: NA
j_gene: TRBJ2-5
CDR3aa: CASSGQNQETQYF
CDR3nt: TGCGCCAGCAGCGGACAAAATCAAGAGACCCAGTACTTC

v_gene: TRBV5-1
d_gene: NA
abundance: NA
j_gene: TRBJ1-1
CDR3aa: CASSVREGTEAFF
CDR3nt: TGCGCCAGCAGCGTGAGGGAGGGGACTGAAGCTTTCTTT

v_gene: TRBV29-1
d_gene: NA
abundance: NA
j_gene: TRBJ2-3
CDR3aa: CSVDGVQAESTDTQYF
CDR3nt: TGCAGCGTTGACGGCGTCCAGGCCGAATCGACAGATACGCAGTATTTT

v_gene: TRBV9
d_gene: NA
abundance: NA
j_gene: TRBJ2-3
CDR3aa: CASSVEDRGGTDTQYF
CDR3nt: TGTGCCAGCAGCGTAGAGGACCGAGGAGGTACAGATACGCAGTATTTT

v_gene: TRBV28
d_gene: NA
abundance: NA
j_gene: TRBJ1-1
CDR3aa: CASSLLSAEAFF
CDR3nt: TGTGCCAGCAGTTTATTGAGCGCTGAAGCTTTCTTT

v_gene: TRBV29-1
d_gene: NA
abundance: once
j_gene: TRBJ1-2
CDR3aa: CSVGVMGNSGYTF
CDR3nt: TGCAGCGTTGGGGTGATGGGAAATAGTGGCTACACCTTC

v_gene: TRBV15
d_gene: TRBD1
abundance: NA
j_gene: TRBJ1-3
CDR3aa: CATSKDRVESGNTIYF
CDR3nt: TGTGCCACCAGCAAAGACAGGGTCGAATCTGGAAACACCATATATTTT

v_gene: TRBV2
d_gene: NA
abundance: NA
j_gene: TRBJ2-7
CDR3aa: CASSRQGTEQYF
CDR3nt: TGTGCCAGCAGTCGGCAGGGGACCGAGCAGTACTTC